The 13 T cell receptor beta chains below were found in one sample sequenced in a study of blood T cell repertoires in COVID-19. TCRdb's table, derived via immunoSEQ multiplex PCR, lists solely in-frame clones and lacks some. The table records about 280,000 clones, 90% of them present only once. Sequenced material: PBMCs or T cells enriched from blood (not recorded which). The receptors come from a woman between 25 and 40 years old with acute COVID-19.

V is TRBV28 and J is TRBJ1-1; 7 nucleotides agree with TRBD1. CDR1 MDHEN and CDR2 SYDVKM come from the germline V gene. The CDR3 is 15 residues long. V lost 5 bases to trimming and J lost 5 bases; unmatched junction nucleotides: 11. The CDR3 region has the DNA TGTGCCAGCAGTACCGGGACAGTGAGTGGGACTGAAGCTTTCTTT. Residues: CASSTGTVSGTEAFF. Combining the CDR3 with reference TRBV28 and TRBJ1-1 gives the whole variable domain DVKVTQSSRYLVKRTGEKVFLECVQDMDHENMFWYRQDPGLGLRLIYFSYDVKMKEKGDIPEGYSVSREKKERFSLILESASTNQTSMYLCASSTGTVSGTEAFFGQGTRLTVV.

V is TRBV11-2 and J is TRBJ2-5; 12 bases fit TRBD2. The CDR3 loop spans 19 amino acids. CDR1 and CDR2 from the germline V gene are SGHAT and FQNNGV. J gave up 4 bases and V 6 bases, and 18 bases lay outside the gene matches. Written as DNA, the CDR3 is TGTGCCAGCAGACAATGGCGCTTGAGGACTAGCGGGAAAGGAGAGACCCAGTACTTC. Its protein product is CASRQWRLRTSGKGETQYF. The whole variable domain, remainder taken from reference TRBV11-2 and TRBJ2-5, is EAGVAQSPRYKIIEKRQSVAFWCNPISGHATLYWYQQILGQGPKLLIQFQNNGVVDDSQLPKDRFSAERLKGVDSTLKIQPAKLEDSAVYLCASRQWRLRTSGKGETQYFGPGTRLLVL.

The chain recombines TRBV6-2 or TRBV6-3 with TRBJ1-3; D is possibly TRBD1 (5 bases). The CDR3 runs to 15 residues. The germline CDR1 and CDR2 sequences are MNHEY and SVGEGT. V lost 2 bases, J lost 0 bases, and 8 bases lay in between. CDR3 loop: CASSYPTDSGNTIYF. The CDR3, as DNA: TGTGCCAGCAGTTACCCGACAGACTCTGGAAACACCATATATTTT.

The J gene is TRBJ2-1, the V gene TRBV10-1, with 11 nucleotides matching TRBD2. Germline lookup yields CDR1 WNHNN and CDR2 SYGVQD (reference sequence). This CDR3 has 17 amino acids. The trim removed 0 bases at V and 3 bases at J, leaving 4 bases unmatched. CDR3 in amino acids: CASSESMLAGGYNEQFF. Written as DNA, the CDR3 is TGCGCCAGCAGTGAGTCGATGCTAGCGGGAGGCTACAATGAGCAGTTCTTC.

The chain has TRBV9 and TRBJ1-2; D unresolved. The CDR3 totals 14 residues. Germline V CDR1 and CDR2: SGDLS, YYNGEE. Deletions cut 2 bases from V and 1 base from J, with 9 bases between. The CDR3 DNA reads TGTGCCAGCAGCGTTACCTCGGGTAACTATGGCTACACCTTC. This codes for CASSVTSGNYGYTF. The full variable domain, in which reference TRBV9 and TRBJ1-2 provide the parts outside the CDR3, is DSGVTQTPKHLITATGQRVTLRCSPRSGDLSVYWYQQSLDQGLQFLIQYYNGEERAKGNILERFSAQQFPDLHSELNLSSLELGDSALYFCASSVTSGNYGYTFGSGTRLTVV.

V and J are TRBV27 and TRBJ2-7, with 12 bases that match TRBD2. Germline V gene sequence: CDR1 MNHEY, CDR2 SMNVEV (reference sequence). Trimming took 6 bases from V and 12 from J; bases not matched to a gene: 6. This CDR3 has 12 amino acids. The CDR3 here is CASRASGRVLYF. The CDR3 nucleotides read TGTGCCAGCAGAGCTAGCGGGAGGGTCTTGTACTTC.

V gene TRBV3-1 (or the pseudogene TRBV3-2) combines with J gene TRBJ2-1; 8 bases map to TRBD1. The CDR3 extends over 14 amino acids. The junction had 5 bases not matched to a gene; V was cut back by 4 bases and J by 6 bases. CDR1 LGHDT and CDR2 YNNKEL come from the germline V gene (reference sequence). The DNA for the CDR3 is TGTGCCAGCAGCCCCCCTCAGGGGGCCAATGAGCAGTTCTTC. Amino acids: CASSPPQGANEQFF.

The chain links TRBV19 to TRBJ1-4, with a tentative D call TRBD1 (6 bases). Between the trimmed V and J ends, which lost 7 bases and 4 bases, there was a span of 13 bases. CDR1 and CDR2 from the germline V gene are LNHDA and SQIVND (reference sequence). The length of the CDR3 is 14 residues. As DNA, the CDR3 is TGTGCCAGTACTATCACAGGGAATAATGAAAAACTGTTTTTT. Translated, it gives CASTITGNNEKLFF.

The chain uses TRBV6-2 or TRBV6-3 and TRBJ2-1, with 10 bases fitting TRBD1. Germline V CDR1 and CDR2: MNHEY, SVGEGT. This CDR3 is built from 15 residues. V lost 3 bases to trimming and J lost 7 bases; unmatched junction nucleotides: 6. In DNA, the CDR3 is TGTGCCAGCAGTTATTGGGACAGGGGAAAAAATGAGCAGTTCTTC. Amino acid sequence: CASSYWDRGKNEQFF.

This sequence joins TRBV4-2 and TRBJ1-1; D is undetermined. The CDR3 spans 14 residues. Germline V CDR1 and CDR2: LGHNA, YNFKEQ. V lost 6 bases and J 0 bases, leaving 11 bases between the germline ends. The CDR3 nucleotides read TGTGCCAGCAGTCCAGATCAGGTGAACACTGAAGCTTTCTTT. This gives the protein CASSPDQVNTEAFF.

The J gene is TRBJ2-5, the V gene TRBV12-3 or TRBV12-4; 7 bases align to TRBD1. Unmatched junction bases numbered 5, after V lost 8 bases and J lost 5 bases. This CDR3 contains 12 residues. CDR3 DNA sequence: TGTGCCAGCGGGACAGTTCGGGAGACCCAGTACTTC. Translating it yields CASGTVRETQYF.

The rearrangement joins TRBV3-1 (or the pseudogene TRBV3-2) to TRBJ2-1; the match to TRBD2 covers 11 bases. Germline V lookup: CDR1 LGHDT, CDR2 YNNKEL (reference sequence). There are 15 residues in the CDR3. Losses at the gene ends were 2 bases for V and 8 bases for J; bases not matched to a gene: 5. DNA for the CDR3: TGTGCCAGCAGCCAACGGCTAGCGGGAGGTTATGAGCAGTTCTTC. Translation: CASSQRLAGGYEQFF.

This chain connects TRBV5-1 to TRBJ2-7; 8 nucleotides agree with TRBD1. CDR1 and CDR2 from the germline V gene are SGHRS and YFSETQ. The ends lost 1 base at V and 5 bases at J; junction bases unmatched: 5. The CDR3 contains 14 residues. In DNA, the CDR3 is TGCGCCAGCAGCTTGTCACGGACAGGGAACGAGCAGTACTTC. This codes for CASSLSRTGNEQYF.